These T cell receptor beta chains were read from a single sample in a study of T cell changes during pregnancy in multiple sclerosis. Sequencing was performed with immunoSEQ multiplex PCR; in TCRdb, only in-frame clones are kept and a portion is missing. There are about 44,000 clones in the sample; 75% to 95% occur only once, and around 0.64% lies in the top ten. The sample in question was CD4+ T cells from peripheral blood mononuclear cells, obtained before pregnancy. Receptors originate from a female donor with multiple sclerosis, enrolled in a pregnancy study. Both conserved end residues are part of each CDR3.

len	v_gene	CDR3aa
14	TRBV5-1	CASSLGGFPDTQYF
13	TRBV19	CASSFDIARGYTF
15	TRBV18	CASSPRLADTDTQYF
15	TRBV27	CASSLRDRSTDTQYF
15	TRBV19	CASSIAGTEGYGYTF
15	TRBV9	CASSEGPGQGAEQYF
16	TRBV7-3	CASSYEVRRWDNEQFF
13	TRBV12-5	CASGLYRGREAFF
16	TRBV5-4	CASQGRLDSGANVLTF
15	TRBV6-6	CASSSPGDRGGGYTF
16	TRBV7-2	CASSLGAGLVGDTQYF
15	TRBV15	CATRIGNRAHSPLHF
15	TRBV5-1	CASSSGLAGLYEQFF
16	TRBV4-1	CASSQDRGLVVGEQYF
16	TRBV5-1	CASSPGERPNRLTQYF
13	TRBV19	CASSIDSGGTQYF
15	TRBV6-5	CASSYSSGIKDGYTF
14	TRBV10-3	CAITPDRSKDGYTF
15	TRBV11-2	CASSPGQGPGNTIYF
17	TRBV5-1	CASSLLSTGFTGDTQYF
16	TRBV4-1	CASSQDSGGSTDTQYF
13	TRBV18	CASSPPSNNEQFF
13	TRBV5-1	CASSPQGNTEAFF
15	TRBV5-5	CASSLGQGVEEKLFF
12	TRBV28	CASSLTVGGYTF
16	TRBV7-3	CASSLRATSLYNEQFF
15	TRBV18	CASSSLAVSYNEQFF
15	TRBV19	CASISGTANTGELFF
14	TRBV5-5	CASSRRGSGNTIYF
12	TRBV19	CATATGYYGYTF
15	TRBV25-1	CASSEMAGESGELFF
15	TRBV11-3	CASSLLTSRKGAQYF
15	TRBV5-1	CASSSLTSGADEQFF
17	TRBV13	CASSLGPNIAGGYEQFF
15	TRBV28	CASSLSGTGTYEQYF
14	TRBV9	CASTPGQENYGYTF
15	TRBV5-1	CASSVEGLLNTEAFF
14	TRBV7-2	CASSLQGSDTEAFF
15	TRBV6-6	CASSPTLTGNYGYTF
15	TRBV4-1	CASSQEGQGVGPQHF
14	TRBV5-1	CASSTGTGGNEQYF
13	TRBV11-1	CASSPDGPGGYTF
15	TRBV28	CASSTSSGSRYEQFF